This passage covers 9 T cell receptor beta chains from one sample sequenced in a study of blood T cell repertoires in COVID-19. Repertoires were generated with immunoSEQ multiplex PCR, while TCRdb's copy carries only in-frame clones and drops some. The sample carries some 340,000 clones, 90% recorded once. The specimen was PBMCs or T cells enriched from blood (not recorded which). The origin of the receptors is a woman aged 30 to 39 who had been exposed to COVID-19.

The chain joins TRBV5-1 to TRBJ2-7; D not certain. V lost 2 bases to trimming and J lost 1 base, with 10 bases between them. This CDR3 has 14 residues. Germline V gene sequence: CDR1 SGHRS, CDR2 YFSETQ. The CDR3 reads CASSFHWSSYEQYF. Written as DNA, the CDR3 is TGCGCCAGCAGCTTTCATTGGAGTTCCTACGAGCAGTACTTC.

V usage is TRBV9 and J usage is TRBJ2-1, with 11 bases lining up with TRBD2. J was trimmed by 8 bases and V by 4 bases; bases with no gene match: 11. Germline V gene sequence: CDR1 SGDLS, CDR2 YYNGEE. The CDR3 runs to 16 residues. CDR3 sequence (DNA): TGTGCCAGCAGCTCGAGGGTAGCGGGGGGGCCCCATGAGCAGTTCTTC. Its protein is CASSSRVAGGPHEQFF.

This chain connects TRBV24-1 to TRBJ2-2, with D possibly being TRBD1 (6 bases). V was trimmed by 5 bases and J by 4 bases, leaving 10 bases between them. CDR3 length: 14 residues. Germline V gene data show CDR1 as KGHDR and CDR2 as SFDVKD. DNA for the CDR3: TGTGCCACCAGTGTAGGGGGAGTCACCGGGGAGCTGTTTTTT. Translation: CATSVGGVTGELFF.

The CDR3 region is CASGQGGSYGYTF. The DNA of the CDR3 is TGCGCCAGCGGGCAGGGAGGTAGCTATGGCTACACCTTC. The V gene is TRBV23-1, the J gene TRBJ1-2, with D maybe TRBD1 (5 bases). TRBV23-1 carries the ORF label, with uncertain function. Trimming stripped 8 bases from V and 4 bases from J, with 14 bases between. The CDR3 is 13 amino acids.

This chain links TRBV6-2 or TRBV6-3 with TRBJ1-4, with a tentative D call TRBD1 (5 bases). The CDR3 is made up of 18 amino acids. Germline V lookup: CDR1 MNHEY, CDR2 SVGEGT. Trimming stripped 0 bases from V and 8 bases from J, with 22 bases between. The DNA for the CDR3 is TGTGCCAGCAGTTACTCTCGCACCAGGGTCTCAGTAGAAGAAAAACTGTTTTTT. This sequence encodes CASSYSRTRVSVEEKLFF.

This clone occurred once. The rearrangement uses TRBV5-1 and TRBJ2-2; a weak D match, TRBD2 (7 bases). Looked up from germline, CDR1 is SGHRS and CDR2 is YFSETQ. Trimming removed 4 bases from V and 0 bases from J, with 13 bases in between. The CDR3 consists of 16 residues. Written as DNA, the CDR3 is TGCGCCAGCAGCGTCGCGGGGGCCACGAACACCGGGGAGCTGTTTTTT. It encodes CASSVAGATNTGELFF.

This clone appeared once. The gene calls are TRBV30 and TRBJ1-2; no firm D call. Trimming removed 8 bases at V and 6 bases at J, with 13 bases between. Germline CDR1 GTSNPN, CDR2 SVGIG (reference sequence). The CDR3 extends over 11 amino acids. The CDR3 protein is CAPTPGDGYTF. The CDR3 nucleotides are TGTGCCCCCACCCCGGGAGATGGCTACACCTTC.

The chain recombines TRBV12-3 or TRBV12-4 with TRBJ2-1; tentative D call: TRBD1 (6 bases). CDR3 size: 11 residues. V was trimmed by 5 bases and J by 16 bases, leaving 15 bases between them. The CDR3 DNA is TGTGCCAGCAGTCCCGGGACACCCGTCTTCTTC. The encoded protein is CASSPGTPVFF.

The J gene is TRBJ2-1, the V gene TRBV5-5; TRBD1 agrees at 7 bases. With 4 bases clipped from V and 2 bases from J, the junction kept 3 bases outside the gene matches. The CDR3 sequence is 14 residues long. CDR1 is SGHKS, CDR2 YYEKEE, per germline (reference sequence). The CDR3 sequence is CASSQDRAYNEQFF. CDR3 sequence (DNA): TGTGCCAGCAGCCAAGACAGGGCCTACAATGAGCAGTTCTTC.